These 32 T cell receptor beta chains were all obtained from the same sample, sequenced in a study of T cell changes during pregnancy in multiple sclerosis. Repertoires were generated with immunoSEQ multiplex PCR, while TCRdb's copy carries only in-frame clones and drops some. The profile shows 60,000 to 85,000 clones, 90% to 95% of them singletons. This specimen consisted of peripheral blood, obtained in the second trimester of pregnancy. These receptors all stem from a female donor in good health, enrolled as a control in a pregnancy study.

This rearrangement joins TRBV19 to TRBJ1-6; TRBD1 aligns across 9 bases. Germline assignment: CDR1 LNHDA and CDR2 SQIVND (reference sequence). With 9 bases clipped from V and 9 bases from J, the junction kept 6 bases outside the gene matches. The CDR3 is made up of 13 amino acids. The CDR3 nucleotides are TGTGCCAGGAGGGACAGGGACATTTCACCCCTCCACTTT. It yields the protein CARRDRDISPLHF.

The chain joins TRBV30 to TRBJ1-4, with a possible D match to TRBD1 (6 bases). This CDR3 has 13 residues. The V gene's germline CDR1 is GTSNPN and CDR2 SVGIG (reference sequence). V was clipped by 8 bases and J by 6 bases, with 16 bases between them. CDR3 nucleotides: TGTGCCCGATCGAAAGGGGGGGATGAAAAACTGTTTTTT. Its protein product is CARSKGGDEKLFF.

The gene calls are TRBV4-2 and TRBJ2-1, with 7 positions matching TRBD2. The CDR3 is 15 residues long. CDR1 is LGHNA and CDR2 is YNFKEQ in the germline V gene. J gave up 7 bases and V 2 bases, and 8 bases lay outside the gene matches. The CDR3 is CASSQQWEGRNEQFF. The CDR3, as DNA: TGTGCCAGCAGCCAACAGTGGGAGGGCCGGAATGAGCAGTTCTTC.

The chain employs TRBV4-1 and TRBJ2-4, with 7 bases identical to TRBD1. The germline V gene encodes CDR1 MGHRA and CDR2 YSYEKL. The trim removed 1 base at V and 9 bases at J, leaving 18 bases unmatched. This CDR3 comprises 18 residues. CDR3 in DNA: TGCGCCAGCAGCCAAGCCTCCCCAGCCCGGACAGGTAGAAGCATTCAGTACTTC. This translates into CASSQASPARTGRSIQYF.

V usage is TRBV11-3 and J usage is TRBJ2-3, with D maybe TRBD2 (6 bases). The CDR3 length is 16 residues. With 2 bases removed from V and 4 bases from J, the gap between germline ends came to 16 bases. Germline V CDR1 and CDR2: SGHNT, YENEEA. DNA for the CDR3: TGTGCCAGCAGCTTAAAGGCGGGAATGGGGTCAGATACGCAGTATTTT. Its protein is CASSLKAGMGSDTQYF. The variable domain in full, completed from reference TRBV11-3 and TRBJ2-3, reads EAGVVQSPRYKIIEKKQPVAFWCNPISGHNTLYWYLQNLGQGPELLIRYENEEAVDDSQLPKDRFSAERLKGVDSTLKIQPAELGDSAVYLCASSLKAGMGSDTQYFGPGTRLTVL.

This chain links TRBV7-9 with TRBJ2-3; TRBD1 aligns across 9 bases. V gave up 4 bases and J gave up 2 bases; unmatched junction bases: 10. The germline V gene has CDR1 SEHNR and CDR2 FQNEAQ (reference sequence). The CDR3 length is 17 residues. DNA of the CDR3: TGTGCCAGCAGCTACCCCTTACGACAGGGGGACACAGATACGCAGTATTTT. Its protein product is CASSYPLRQGDTDTQYF.

The genes are TRBV13 and TRBJ2-1, with 7 positions matching TRBD2. Germline V lookup: CDR1 PRHDT, CDR2 FYEKMQ (reference sequence). The CDR3 length is 15 residues. The V segment lost 6 bases and the J segment 0 bases; nucleotides outside the gene matches: 5. In DNA, the CDR3 is TGTGCCAGCAGGCGAGCGGGAACCTCCTACAATGAGCAGTTCTTC. It encodes CASRRAGTSYNEQFF.

The rearrangement links TRBV10-3 to TRBJ1-2, with D possibly matching TRBD1 (6 bases). V was cut by 2 bases and J by 8 bases, with 12 bases left in between. Looked up from germline, CDR1 is ENHRY and CDR2 is SYGVKD. The CDR3 extends over 13 amino acids. In DNA form, the CDR3 reads TGTGCCATCAGTGAGCGCCCAGGGGACGGCTACACCTTC. It is translated as CAISERPGDGYTF.

The rearrangement uses TRBV27 and TRBJ2-3; TRBD2 agrees at 10 bases. V lost 5 bases, J lost 5 bases, and 7 bases stayed unmatched. The germline gives CDR1 MNHEY, CDR2 SMNVEV (reference sequence). The CDR3 sequence is 15 residues long. The CDR3 DNA is TGTGCCAGCAGTCCCAGCGGGGGGGCCGGAGATACGCAGTATTTT. As protein: CASSPSGGAGDTQYF.

The chain joins TRBV7-9 to TRBJ1-1, with D uncertain. Germline loops: CDR1 SEHNR, CDR2 FQNEAQ (reference sequence). The CDR3 runs to 13 residues. Trimming took 1 base from V and 5 from J, leaving 8 bases between them. The CDR3 protein is CASSLESRTEAFF. In DNA form, the CDR3 reads TGTGCCAGCAGCTTAGAGTCCAGGACTGAAGCTTTCTTT.

The CDR3 bases are TGTGCCAGCAGCTCTCCCCTCAGTGGGGCCGTAAACACCATATATTTT. This sequence encodes CASSSPLSGAVNTIYF. This chain uses TRBV6-6 with TRBJ1-3, with D perhaps TRBD1 (5 bases). Germline-derived CDR1 and CDR2 are MNHNY and SVGAGI (reference sequence). The CDR3 length is 16 residues. V gave up 6 bases and J gave up 6 bases, with 21 bases separating them.

This chain connects TRBV4-3 to TRBJ1-4, with TRBD1 as a possible D gene (5 bases). Trimming stripped 0 bases from V and 8 bases from J, with 16 bases between. The CDR3 has 16 residues. The germline CDR1 and CDR2 sequences are LGHNA and YSLEER. The CDR3 here is CASSQDLGQGFEKLFF. CDR3 coding DNA: TGCGCCAGCAGCCAAGATCTAGGCCAGGGCTTCGAAAAACTGTTTTTT.

This clone has a single count. The chain links TRBV14 to TRBJ2-2; 8 nucleotides line up with TRBD1. CDR3 length equals 15 residues. CDR1 SGHDN and CDR2 FVKESK come from the germline V gene. The trim removed 3 bases at V and 5 bases at J, leaving 5 bases unmatched. The CDR3 DNA sequence: TGTGCCAGCAGCCATCGCACAGGGGGTACCGGGGAGCTGTTTTTT. It translates to CASSHRTGGTGELFF.

The CDR3, as DNA: TGTGCCAGCAGGTCGTTAACTAACTATGGCTACACCTTC. Its protein product is CASRSLTNYGYTF. This chain joins TRBV27 and TRBJ1-2; no clear D gene. CDR1 and CDR2 from the germline V gene are MNHEY and SMNVEV (reference sequence). V was shortened by 6 bases and J by 0 bases, with 8 bases between the two germline ends. The CDR3 consists of 13 residues.

The rearrangement uses TRBV11-3 and TRBJ2-1; tentatively, D is TRBD2 (5 bases). The CDR3 consists of 13 residues. The germline V and J ends were trimmed by 1 base and 8 bases, with 9 bases remaining between them. Germline CDR1 reads SGHNT; CDR2 reads YENEEA. The chain's CDR3 is CASSLVGRDEQFF. The DNA for the CDR3 is TGTGCCAGCAGCTTAGTGGGGAGAGATGAGCAGTTCTTC.

This chain uses TRBV14 with TRBJ1-1, with 8 bases fitting TRBD1. The CDR3 covers 16 residues. Germline CDR1 SGHDN, CDR2 FVKESK. V dropped 1 base and J dropped 0; count of bases not matched to a gene: 4. The CDR3 reads CASSQGRGPMNTEAFF. CDR3 nucleotide sequence: TGTGCCAGCAGCCAAGGCAGGGGGCCGATGAACACTGAAGCTTTCTTT.

The V gene is TRBV29-1, the J gene TRBJ2-7; 7 nucleotides agree with TRBD1. The ends lost 3 bases at V and 3 bases at J; junction bases unmatched: 5. Germline loops: CDR1 SQVTM, CDR2 ANQGSEA. The CDR3 sequence is 13 residues long. CDR3 sequence: CSVDRGTGYEQYF. Written as DNA, the CDR3 is TGCAGCGTTGACAGGGGGACGGGCTACGAGCAGTACTTC.

This clone was detected once. The J gene is TRBJ1-5, the V gene TRBV5-1; no clear D gene. Trimming removed 0 bases from V and 8 bases from J, with 12 bases in between. The CDR3 extends over 14 amino acids. Germline-derived CDR1 and CDR2 are SGHRS and YFSETQ. The CDR3 is CASSLVGGGEPQHF. The DNA of the CDR3 is TGCGCCAGCAGCTTGGTCGGCGGCGGGGAGCCCCAGCATTTT.

The chain carries TRBV7-9 and TRBJ1-5, with D possibly TRBD1 on 6 matching bases. The CDR3 extends over 15 amino acids. The germline gives CDR1 SEHNR, CDR2 FQNEAQ (reference sequence). V lost 4 bases to trimming and J lost 4 bases, with 14 bases between them. The CDR3 spells CASSSTGSLNQPQHF. The CDR3 nucleotides are TGTGCCAGCAGCTCCACAGGGTCTCTAAATCAGCCCCAGCATTTT.

The count of this clone is one. The chain employs TRBV6-6 and TRBJ1-5; 7 nucleotides agree with TRBD1. Per germline, CDR1 MNHNY and CDR2 SVGAGI (reference sequence). The V gene end was trimmed by 6 bases and the J gene end by 1 base; junction bases not matched to a gene: 9. The CDR3 contains 16 residues. The CDR3 bases are TGTGCCAGCAGCGCACCTGGGACAGCAAGCAATCAGCCCCAGCATTTT. It is translated as CASSAPGTASNQPQHF.

This chain uses TRBV19 with TRBJ1-6; D is ambiguous. V was pared by 3 bases and J by 5 bases, with 11 bases between. Germline CDR1 is LNHDA and CDR2 is SQIVND (reference sequence). The CDR3 totals 15 residues. CDR3 DNA: TGTGCCAGTAGTATGAGGCGTGCCAATAATTCACCCCTCCACTTT. This codes for CASSMRRANNSPLHF.

CDR3 amino acids: CASSPRRGYEQYF. DNA of the CDR3: TGTGCCAGCAGCCCCCGCAGGGGGTACGAGCAGTACTTC. The chain is built from TRBV7-2 and TRBJ2-7, with TRBD1 identical over 7 bases. Germline V CDR1 and CDR2: SGHTA, FQGNSA. The CDR3 consists of 13 residues. Trimming removed 5 bases from V and 4 bases from J; junction bases left unmatched: 5.

V usage is TRBV30 and J usage is TRBJ1-6, with D tentatively TRBD1 (6 bases). Trimming pared 2 bases from V and 9 bases from J, leaving 14 bases between. This CDR3 region has 14 residues. Germline assignment: CDR1 GTSNPN and CDR2 SVGIG (reference sequence). The CDR3 DNA is TGTGCCTGGAGTCTCCGACAGGAACCTTCACCCCTCCACTTT. It translates to CAWSLRQEPSPLHF.

The CDR3 is CASSVEGTLGEQYF. The CDR3 region has the DNA TGTGCCAGCAGCGTAGAAGGGACTCTTGGGGAGCAGTACTTC. This rearrangement joins TRBV9 to TRBJ2-7; perhaps TRBD2 as D (6 bases). Trimming took off 0 bases at V and 7 bases at J, with 14 bases between the two ends. Per germline, CDR1 SGDLS and CDR2 YYNGEE. The CDR3 covers 14 residues.

The rearrangement links TRBV9 to TRBJ1-1, with 7 bases identical to TRBD1. V was clipped by 6 bases and J by 1 base; unmatched bases: 6. Germline V gives CDR1 SGDLS, CDR2 YYNGEE. There are 14 residues in the CDR3. CDR3 DNA sequence: TGTGCCAGCAAGACAGGGTCCGCGAACACTGAAGCTTTCTTT. Translating it yields CASKTGSANTEAFF.

The V and J genes are TRBV29-1 and TRBJ1-1; 7 positions agree with TRBD1. The germline gives CDR1 SQVTM, CDR2 ANQGSEA. This CDR3 spans 13 amino acids. V dropped 6 bases and J dropped 1; count of bases not matched to a gene: 5. The CDR3 DNA reads TGCAGCGTGGGTGACAGGGCGAACACTGAAGCTTTCTTT. Protein product: CSVGDRANTEAFF.

This clone appeared a few times. V and J are TRBV7-9 and TRBJ2-1; 8 bases align to TRBD1. Germline V gene data show CDR1 as SEHNR and CDR2 as FQNEAQ (reference sequence). The trim removed 8 bases at V and 0 bases at J, leaving 6 bases unmatched. This CDR3 is 15 amino acids long. In DNA form, the CDR3 reads TGTGCCAGCGGGGGACAGGCCCGCTCCTACAATGAGCAGTTCTTC. Translation gives CASGGQARSYNEQFF.

The chain has TRBV30 and TRBJ2-1; D is ambiguous. Trimming pared 8 bases from V and 2 bases from J, leaving 10 bases between. The CDR3 contains 12 residues. CDR1 is GTSNPN and CDR2 is SVGIG in the germline V gene (reference sequence). The CDR3, as DNA: TGTGCCGGCCACGCGGCCTACAATGAGCAGTTCTTC. Its translation is CAGHAAYNEQFF.

V is TRBV11-3 and J is TRBJ1-1, with a weak D call TRBD1 (6 bases). Trimming left V 5 bases short and J 4 bases short, with 26 bases between. The germline V gene encodes CDR1 SGHNT and CDR2 YENEEA. The CDR3 has 18 amino acids. The CDR3 region is CASSPSDPTGSVGTEAFF. CDR3 coding DNA: TGTGCCAGCAGCCCCTCGGATCCCACAGGGTCGGTCGGCACTGAAGCTTTCTTT.

This clone showed up just once. V and J are TRBV19 and TRBJ2-7, with TRBD1 matching over 8 bases. The CDR3 extends over 14 amino acids. The V and J ends lost 1 base and 3 bases, in that order; junction bases with no gene match: 2. Germline V gene sequence: CDR1 LNHDA, CDR2 SQIVND (reference sequence). The CDR3 loop is CASSIGDRGYEQYF. The CDR3 nucleotides read TGTGCCAGTAGTATAGGTGACAGGGGCTACGAGCAGTACTTC.

The genes are TRBV5-1 and TRBJ2-7; 10 nucleotides line up with TRBD1. Germline-derived CDR1 and CDR2 are SGHRS and YFSETQ. The CDR3 runs to 14 residues. The V gene end was trimmed by 0 bases and the J gene end by 6 bases; junction bases not matched to a gene: 3. In DNA form, the CDR3 reads TGCGCCAGCAGCTTGGGGGACAGGGGAGCCGAGCAGTACTTC. It translates to CASSLGDRGAEQYF.

This clone was seen only once. The chain is built from TRBV10-1 and TRBJ1-1; maybe TRBD1 (5 bases). Trimming cost V 4 bases and J 1 base, with 7 bases left between them. CDR3 size: 13 residues. The germline gives CDR1 WNHNN, CDR2 SYGVQD (reference sequence). This chain's CDR3 is CASSGQWNTEAFF. The CDR3 DNA follows: TGCGCCAGCAGTGGACAGTGGAACACTGAAGCTTTCTTT.